This T cell receptor (beta chain) is drawn from a study of blood T cell repertoires in COVID-19. At the level of the study: There were acute and convalescent COVID-19 samples, and they came from the United States, Italy and Spain.

Clones were sequenced by immunoSEQ multiplex PCR, and TCRdb holds only the in-frame ones, with some missing. The sample records roughly 430,000 clones, about 88% being singletons. CDR3 length equals 12 residues. The V gene lost 6 bases and the J gene lost 8 bases, with 10 bases spanning the gap. The sequence was collected from a woman younger than 30 who had been exposed to COVID-19. Specimen: PBMCs or T cells enriched from blood (not recorded which). This chain uses TRBV12-3 or TRBV12-4 with TRBJ1-4, with no clear D. The CDR3 loop is CASRSSPEKLFF. The CDR3 bases are TGTGCCAGCAGAAGCTCACCCGAAAAACTGTTTTTT.